Listed below are T cell receptor beta chains from one sample, sequenced in a study of technical replicates of blood from a handful of donors. TCRdb's table, derived via immunoSEQ multiplex PCR, lists solely in-frame clones and lacks some. The top ten hold 0.42% of the sample, which has under 95,000 clones, 92% seen once. Sequencing was carried out using T cells isolated from PBMCs. The receptor source for this set is a human donor in good health. Each CDR3 is given with its conserved first and last residue. The D gene is left open where the match is weak. Where a row states a size, it is once, few, many or the class of an expanded clone; other rows omit it.

>TRBJ1-3|TRBD1|once|TRBV19
CASMGQLSGNTIYF
TGTGCCAGTATGGGACAGCTCTCTGGAAACACCATATATTTT
>TRBJ1-1|NA|NA|TRBV6-5
CASSYSYRLEAFF
TGTGCCAGCAGTTACTCGTACAGGCTTGAAGCTTTCTTT
>TRBJ2-2|NA|NA|TRBV11-2
CASSRQFGGELFF
TGTGCCAGCAGCCGTCAATTCGGCGGGGAGCTGTTTTTT
>TRBJ1-2|TRBD1|NA|TRBV7-6
CASSLYLGDRGQGKLGYTF
TGTGCCAGCAGCTTATACCTGGGGGATAGGGGACAGGGGAAATTAGGCTACACCTTC
>TRBJ2-1|NA|NA|TRBV7-7
CASSPDFYNEQFF
TGTGCTAGCAGCCCGGACTTTTACAATGAGCAGTTCTTC
>TRBJ2-3|TRBD2|NA|TRBV5-1
CASSLEGGPTDTQYF
TGCGCCAGCAGCTTGGAGGGAGGGCCTACAGATACGCAGTATTTT
>TRBJ2-5|NA|NA|TRBV4-1
CASSQGPRGETQYF
TGCGCCAGCAGCCAAGGCCCGAGGGGGGAGACCCAGTACTTC
>TRBJ1-5|NA|NA|TRBV28
CASSLEGRYSNQPQHF
TGTGCCAGCAGTCTGGAGGGCAGATATAGCAATCAGCCCCAGCATTTT
>TRBJ2-7|NA|NA|TRBV23-1
CASFRGLEGYEQYF
TGCGCCAGCTTCCGAGGGCTGGAGGGGTACGAGCAGTACTTC
>TRBJ2-1|NA|NA|TRBV2
CASRMSDSSYNEQFF
TGTGCCAGCAGAATGAGCGACAGCTCCTACAATGAGCAGTTCTTC
>TRBJ2-3|TRBD2|NA|TRBV5-5
CASSPLGTSGRGTQYF
TGTGCCAGCAGCCCTCTCGGGACTAGCGGGAGGGGAACGCAGTATTTT
>TRBJ2-7|TRBD1|NA|TRBV9
CASSSGGIFDEQYF
TGTGCCAGCAGCTCAGGGGGTATCTTCGACGAGCAGTACTTC
>TRBJ2-7|TRBD2|NA|TRBV29-1
CSGGGGLAYEQYF
TGCAGCGGGGGTGGGGGACTAGCCTACGAGCAGTACTTC
>TRBJ2-7|TRBD2|NA|TRBV5-1
CASSLGAGTYEQYF
TGCGCCAGCAGCTTGGGAGCGGGGACCTACGAGCAGTACTTC
>TRBJ2-7|TRBD2|NA|TRBV7-2
CASSLGREGSYEQYF
TGTGCCAGCAGCTTAGGCCGGGAGGGCTCCTACGAGCAGTACTTC
>TRBJ1-1|NA|NA|TRBV19
CASSIQRGAFF
TGTGCCAGTAGTATCCAGCGTGGGGCTTTCTTT
>TRBJ2-5|NA|NA|TRBV5-1
CASTEDRPEETQYF
TGCGCCAGCACCGAAGACAGGCCCGAAGAGACCCAGTACTTC
>TRBJ2-2|TRBD2|NA|TRBV2
CVVAGNTGELFF
TGTGTCGTAGCGGGTAACACCGGGGAGCTGTTTTTT
>TRBJ2-1|NA|NA|TRBV6-4
CASSLLSASSYNEQFF
TGTGCCAGCAGTCTCCTTAGCGCGAGCTCCTACAATGAGCAGTTCTTC
>TRBJ2-7|TRBD2|NA|TRBV27
CASSTGLAGNYEQYF
TGTGCCAGCAGTACGGGACTAGCGGGGAACTACGAGCAGTACTTC
>TRBJ2-2|TRBD1|NA|TRBV18
CASSRGQGNTGELFF
TGTGCCAGCTCACGCGGACAGGGGAACACCGGGGAGCTGTTTTTT